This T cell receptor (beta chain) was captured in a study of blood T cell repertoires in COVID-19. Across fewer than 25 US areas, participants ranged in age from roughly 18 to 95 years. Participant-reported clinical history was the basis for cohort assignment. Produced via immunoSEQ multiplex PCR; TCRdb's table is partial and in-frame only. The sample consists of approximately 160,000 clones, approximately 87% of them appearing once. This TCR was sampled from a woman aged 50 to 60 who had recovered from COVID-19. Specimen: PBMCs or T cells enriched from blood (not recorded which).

Here the CDR3 DNA reads TGCAGCGTTGCTAGCGGGGGGACCTACAATGAGCAGTTCTTC. This sequence encodes CSVASGGTYNEQFF. The V call is TRBV29-1, the J call TRBJ2-1; 11 bases align to TRBD2. The germline gives CDR1 SQVTM, CDR2 ANQGSEA. The CDR3 has 14 amino acids. Trimming took 4 bases from V and 2 from J; bases not matched to a gene: 1.